This entry lists 12 T cell receptor beta chains sequenced from one sample in a study of blood T cell repertoires in COVID-19. The table came from immunoSEQ multiplex PCR; TCRdb's copy has only in-frame clones and leaves some out. The table has around 200,000 clones, roughly 84% seen once; the top ten hold roughly 14%. Sequencing was carried out using peripheral blood. Receptor source: a woman in her 70s with COVID-19, enrolled during active disease.

This clone occurred a few times. The J gene is TRBJ2-3, the V gene TRBV3-1 (or the pseudogene TRBV3-2), with a weak D call TRBD2 (6 bases). V shed 5 bases and J shed 0 bases, with 12 bases lying between them. The CDR3 has 15 residues. Germline CDR1 reads LGHDT; CDR2 reads YNNKEL (reference sequence). The CDR3 bases are TGTGCCAGCAGCTATAGCGGTCCTAGCACAGATACGCAGTATTTT. Translation gives CASSYSGPSTDTQYF.

The chain has TRBV28 and TRBJ1-4; possible D gene TRBD1, 5 bases. The CDR3 spans 17 residues. Trimming removed 3 bases from V and 2 bases from J, with 16 bases in between. Per germline, CDR1 MDHEN and CDR2 SYDVKM. The CDR3 DNA reads as TGTGCCAGCAGTTTGATTGGGGCGCGGACGACTAATGAAAAACTGTTTTTT. Translated: CASSLIGARTTNEKLFF.

This chain uses TRBV7-9 with TRBJ2-1; 9 bases line up with TRBD2. Germline V lookup: CDR1 SEHNR, CDR2 FQNEAQ (reference sequence). The ends lost 5 bases at V and 4 bases at J; junction bases unmatched: 6. This CDR3 is 15 amino acids long. The DNA of the CDR3 is TGTGCCAGCAGCAACAGACTAGCGGAGTACAATGAGCAGTTCTTC. Translated: CASSNRLAEYNEQFF.

V gene TRBV19 combines with J gene TRBJ1-4; TRBD1 is a possible D gene (5 bases). CDR1 is LNHDA, CDR2 SQIVND, per germline (reference sequence). There are 15 residues in the CDR3. V was trimmed by 2 bases and J by 8 bases, leaving 15 bases between them. CDR3 in amino acids: CASSILGREEEKLFF. The CDR3 nucleotides read TGTGCCAGTAGTATACTGGGCAGGGAGGAGGAAAAACTGTTTTTT. The complete variable domain, with remaining parts taken from reference TRBV19 and TRBJ1-4, reads DGGITQSPKYLFRKEGQNVTLSCEQNLNHDAMYWYRQDPGQGLRLIYYSQIVNDFQKGDIAEGYSVSREKKESFPLTVTSAQKNPTAFYLCASSILGREEEKLFFGSGTQLSVL.

The chain recombines TRBV5-1 with TRBJ2-5; D is uncertain. CDR1 and CDR2 (germline): SGHRS, YFSETQ. Trimming left V 1 base short and J 2 bases short, with 18 bases between. The CDR3 is made up of 17 amino acids. CDR3 loop: CASSLRRVGGSQETQYF. CDR3 coding DNA: TGCGCCAGCAGCTTGAGACGGGTTGGTGGCTCTCAAGAGACCCAGTACTTC.

This chain uses TRBV7-2 with TRBJ1-2, with 7 bases lining up with TRBD1. This CDR3 comprises 14 residues. J was trimmed by 7 bases and V by 4 bases; bases with no gene match: 9. Germline CDR1 SGHTA, CDR2 FQGNSA. The CDR3 nucleotides read TGTGCCAGCAGCTACAAAGGACAGGAGTCTGGCTACACCTTC. Protein: CASSYKGQESGYTF.

The V and J genes are TRBV5-1 and TRBJ2-3; 8 bases are shared with TRBD1. V lost 4 bases, J lost 2 bases, and 9 bases stayed unmatched. Germline CDR1 and CDR2: SGHRS and YFSETQ. The CDR3 is made up of 16 amino acids. This CDR3 is CASSPGQGPYTDTQYF. CDR3 bases: TGCGCCAGCAGCCCAGGACAGGGTCCTTACACAGATACGCAGTATTTT.

The gene calls are TRBV27 and TRBJ2-7; D possibly corresponds to TRBD1 (5 bases). The CDR3 is 13 residues long. V lost 5 bases, J lost 4 bases, and 12 bases lay in between. Germline CDR1 MNHEY, CDR2 SMNVEV (reference sequence). This CDR3 is CASSPSRGYEQYF. The CDR3 nucleotides are TGTGCCAGCAGTCCCTCTAGGGGTTACGAGCAGTACTTC.

The V call is TRBV18, the J call TRBJ2-1; D not resolved. CDR1 and CDR2 from the germline V gene are KGHSH and LQKENI. V was pared by 3 bases and J by 0 bases, with 9 bases between. The CDR3 length is 15 residues. The CDR3 DNA sequence: TGTGCCAGCTCACCTTTACCGAGCTCCTACAATGAGCAGTTCTTC. It is translated as CASSPLPSSYNEQFF.

The chain uses TRBV24-1 and TRBJ2-5; TRBD2 matches 9 bases. CDR1 KGHDR and CDR2 SFDVKD come from the germline V gene. Trimming took 3 bases from V and 5 from J; bases not matched to a gene: 6. CDR3 length equals 15 residues. The CDR3 loop is CATSDEGSGSETQYF. CDR3 sequence (DNA): TGTGCCACCAGTGATGAAGGTAGCGGGAGTGAGACCCAGTACTTC.

The rearrangement uses TRBV6-5 and TRBJ1-4; D is unresolved. The CDR3 runs to 15 residues. CDR1 and CDR2 (germline): MNHEY, SVGAGI. Trimming cost V 6 bases and J 8 bases, with 19 bases left between them. The CDR3 loop reads CASSPEVRTPEKLFF. Written as DNA, the CDR3 is TGTGCCAGCAGCCCGGAAGTGCGGACTCCCGAAAAACTGTTTTTT.

The rearrangement joins TRBV11-2 to TRBJ1-1; 9 nucleotides line up with TRBD1. The CDR3 is 14 residues long. The V and J ends lost 5 bases and 5 bases, in that order; junction bases with no gene match: 6. Germline V gene data show CDR1 as SGHAT and CDR2 as FQNNGV. The CDR3 region has the DNA TGTGCCAGCAGCGCCGGGACAGGGAGAACTGAAGCTTTCTTT. Amino acid sequence: CASSAGTGRTEAFF.